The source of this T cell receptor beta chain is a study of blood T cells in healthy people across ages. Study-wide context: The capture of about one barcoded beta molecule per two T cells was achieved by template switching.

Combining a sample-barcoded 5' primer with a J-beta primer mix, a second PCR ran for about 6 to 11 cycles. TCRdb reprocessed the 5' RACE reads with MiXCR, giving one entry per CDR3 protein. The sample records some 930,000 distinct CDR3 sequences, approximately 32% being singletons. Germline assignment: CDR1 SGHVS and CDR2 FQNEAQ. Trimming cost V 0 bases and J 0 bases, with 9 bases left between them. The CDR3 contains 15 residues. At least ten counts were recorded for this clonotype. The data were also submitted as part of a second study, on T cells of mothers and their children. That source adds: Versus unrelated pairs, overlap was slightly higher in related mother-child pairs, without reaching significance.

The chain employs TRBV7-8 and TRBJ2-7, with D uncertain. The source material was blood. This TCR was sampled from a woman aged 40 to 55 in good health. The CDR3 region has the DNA TGTGCCAGCAGCTTAGCTCGGAATCCCTCCTACGAGCAGTACTTC. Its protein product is CASSLARNPSYEQYF.